This TCR beta chain was sequenced for a study of T cells in women clearing cervical HPV infection (dated by TCRdb to the late 2010s). About the investigation overall: Cases were approximately 25 women with histologically confirmed HPV16-related CIN3 or worse, including a couple of invasive cancers. Blood from cases was drawn at the visit where the lesion was first identified, while blood from controls was drawn once the infection was no longer detected. In the parent cohort, around 9,500 women aged 18 or older were enrolled in Guanacaste, Costa Rica, during about 1993 to 1994 and were followed for over six years. Cases were matched to controls by age within five years and by the year the sample was collected. Since HLA typing was available for only a few women, HLA type could not be ruled out as a confounder. Cases had a median age of 34 years and controls had a median age of around 41, with no significant differences in baseline characteristics. Nested within Costa Rica's Guanacaste HPV Natural History Study, an exploratory proof-of-principle case-control study compared TCR repertoires across cervical HPV16 outcomes. Among cases, blood sampling came a median of almost 150 days after lesion detection, with an interquartile range of about 85 to 220 days. The roughly 23 controls were women who cleared a single incident HPV16 infection within 12 months without developing precancer or cancer. Quality controls consisted of five blinded duplicates per group, for a total of roughly 60 samples made up of 50 or so participants and ten or so replicates. What the work shows at the level of the full study, not this receptor alone: Across sequencing depths, CIN3+ cases showed significantly higher TCR repertoire richness than controls, but evenness did not differ between the groups. Because the number of T cells per sample was unknown, the richness differences could reflect varying T-cell content rather than repertoire biology. Lower TRBV6-7 relative abundance was observed in cases than in controls (approximately 0.1% versus 0.17%; Bonferroni P = 0.0008). By combining richness with V gene abundances, random forest classifiers separated cases from controls with an estimated AUC of about 0.82. Whether associations preceded infection or resulted from infection could not be shown with the cross-sectional design, and effector/memory subsets and HPV-specific T cells were not isolated.

The immunoSEQ assay used multiplex PCR to amplify TCR beta CDR3 regions from an average of around 1.2 ug of genomic DNA per sample. To correct primer bias, the assay used a complete synthetic TCR repertoire to set an amplification baseline. Amplicons were sequenced on the Illumina platform. The study's own analysis went as follows. Error correction of the sequences involved clustering with frequency ratios plus a modified nearest-neighbor algorithm, after which the sequences were analyzed in the immunoSEQ Analyzer using IMGT gene definitions. At each rarefaction depth, TCR richness and evenness were averaged over 20 rarefaction repeats, and samples with fewer sequences than the depth were excluded. Wilcoxon rank sum tests with FDR correction were used to compare V, D and J gene relative abundances between the groups. Blinded duplicates gave an intraclass correlation of around 96% for TCR richness and an average of about 76% across 66 gene segments. Drawn from immuneACCESS, this table holds only the in-frame rearrangements with V and J called that TCRdb kept. Clones are partly lost; checked studies trace under half to an unresolved V gene and leave the rest unexplained. V and J calls and clone size are copied from that table; D and trimming were computed from the DNA. The sample table gives around 21,000 clones. The ten largest account for roughly 5.6% of the sample.

Per the germline V gene, SGHVS is the CDR1 and FQNEAQ is the CDR2. For this chain, trimming is 5 bases at the V end and 1 base at the J end, and the number of junction bases without a gene match is 6. The CDR3 holds 15 amino acids from the cysteine to the phenylalanine. Shown are 36 bases from within the CDR3, in frame from base 1. Every participant had a single incident cervical HPV16 infection, and women with prevalent HPV16 infections were excluded. Cervical HPV DNA was detected with MY09/MY11 PCR, and genotyping was done with dot-blot hybridization. Around 15 mL of heparinized blood was centrifuged, after which the buffy coat was aliquoted, frozen at -30 degrees C, and then stored at -80 degrees C. Genomic DNA was extracted from buffy coat specimens using QIAGEN kits. In the case of this clone: Its specific antigen is unknown. The sequenced fragment ends 3 residues before the CDR3 boundary, so the rest is inferred from the germline J gene.

The TCR sequence derives from a woman aged 18 to 75 with a cervical HPV16 infection that either progressed to CIN3+ or cleared (not recorded which). The rearrangement combines TRBV7-8 with TRBJ2-5, with 8 central nucleotides matching TRBD2. Sequenced material: blood buffy coat. The sequenced part of the CDR3 DNA is TGTGCCAGCAGCCGCGGGAGGACTAGCCAAGAGACC. It is translated as CASSRGRTSQET. The entire CDR3 sequence reads CASSRGRTSQETQYF.